This entry describes one TCR beta chain. Treatment given: some 20 received Ad26.COV2.S at low or high dose, single or two shots; about 5 received placebo; per-sample allocation not given. Repertoires come from day 63 after the first vaccine or placebo injection. The data belong to a study of Ad26.COV2.S vaccination and SARS-CoV-2 variants. Germline CDR1 and CDR2: MGHRA and YSYEKL. The J segment lost 3 bases and the V segment lost 0 bases, leaving 4 bases of the junction unmatched. The CDR3 is 18 residues long. Data came from immunoSEQ multiplex PCR; TCRdb stores just in-frame clones and leaves some out. The sample carries about 470,000 clones, about 90% recorded once.

The chain recombines TRBV4-1 with TRBJ2-3; 15 bases are a match to TRBD2. The specimen was peripheral blood, collected in a trial of Ad26.COV2.S vaccine versus placebo. This sequence originates from a person between 18 and 59 years old who received the Ad26.COV2.S COVID-19 vaccine or a placebo. The CDR3 is CASSQDGTSGRRTDTQYF. The CDR3 DNA sequence: TGCGCCAGCAGCCAAGACGGGACTAGCGGGAGGCGAACAGATACGCAGTATTTT.